This entry concerns a single TCR beta chain. This entry is derived from a study of blood T cell dynamics during melanoma immunotherapy. Method: immunoSEQ multiplex PCR; TCRdb's copy keeps in-frame clones and lacks some. The sample holds some 25,000 clones; approximately 90% are singletons and the top ten take about 4.6%. The CDR3 has 14 residues. V gave up 3 bases and J gave up 1 base, with 8 bases separating them. Germline V gene data show CDR1 as SGHNT and CDR2 as YYREEE (reference sequence). Described time point: pre-treatment baseline. Response was assessed by RECIST 1.1 at 12 weeks, except a couple of rapid progressors.

Sequencing was performed on blood, taken from a patient treated with checkpoint blockade. The rearrangement joins TRBV5-4 to TRBJ2-4; D unclear. The clonotype comes from a human donor with melanoma. The CDR3 region is CASSWAGAKNIQYF. CDR3 nucleotides: TGTGCCAGCAGCTGGGCTGGGGCCAAAAACATTCAGTACTTC.